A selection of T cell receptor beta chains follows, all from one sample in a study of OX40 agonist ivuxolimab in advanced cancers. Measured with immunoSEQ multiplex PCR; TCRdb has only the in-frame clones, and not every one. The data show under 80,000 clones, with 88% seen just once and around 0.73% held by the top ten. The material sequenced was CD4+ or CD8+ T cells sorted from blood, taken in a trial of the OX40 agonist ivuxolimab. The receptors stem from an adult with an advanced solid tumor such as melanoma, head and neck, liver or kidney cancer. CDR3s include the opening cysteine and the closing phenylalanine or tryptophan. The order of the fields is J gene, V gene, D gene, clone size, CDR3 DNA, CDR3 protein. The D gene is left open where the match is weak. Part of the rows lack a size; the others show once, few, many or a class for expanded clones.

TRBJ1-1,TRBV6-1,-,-,TGTGCCAGCAGTACCCGGGGCTTGAACACTGAAGCTTTCTTT,CASSTRGLNTEAFF
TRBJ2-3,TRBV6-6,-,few,TGTGCCAGCAGTTCCCTTAGACTGGGTACGCAGTATTTT,CASSSLRLGTQYF
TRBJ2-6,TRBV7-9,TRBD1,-,TGTGCCAGCAGCTCGTGGACAGGTTTAAGGAGGGCCAACGTCCTGACTTTC,CASSSWTGLRRANVLTF
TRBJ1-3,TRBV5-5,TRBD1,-,TGTGCCAGCAGCTTTTGGGGACAGGGCTCTGGAAACACCATATATTTT,CASSFWGQGSGNTIYF
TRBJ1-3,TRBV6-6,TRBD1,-,TGTGCCAGCAGTACCACAGGGGGAGGAAACACCATATATTTT,CASSTTGGGNTIYF
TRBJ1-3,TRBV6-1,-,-,TGTGCCAGCAGTGAATTAGGGACACCCCGAAACACCATATATTTT,CASSELGTPRNTIYF
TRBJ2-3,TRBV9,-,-,TGTGCCAGCAGCGTAGGGCCAAGCACAGATACGCAGTATTTT,CASSVGPSTDTQYF
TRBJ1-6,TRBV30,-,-,TGTGCCTGGAGTGATCCAGGCAACTCCTATAATTCACCCCTCCACTTT,CAWSDPGNSYNSPLHF
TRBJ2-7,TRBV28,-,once,TGTGCCAGCAGTTCCGCCTCGATCCGGGTAGGCGAGCAGTACTTC,CASSSASIRVGEQYF
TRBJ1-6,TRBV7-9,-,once,TGTGCCAGCAGCTCCGAGCCCAATTCACCCCTCCACTTT,CASSSEPNSPLHF
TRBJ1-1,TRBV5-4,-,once,TGTGCCAGCAGCTTAGTCATGAACACTGAAGCTTTCTTT,CASSLVMNTEAFF
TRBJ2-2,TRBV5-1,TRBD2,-,TGCGCCAGCAGCCCCTATCTAAGCGGGGGAGCCACCGGGGAGCTGTTTTTT,CASSPYLSGGATGELFF
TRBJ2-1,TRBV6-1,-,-,TGTGCCAGCAGTGAAACAGGCGGCGGGCTTAGATACAATGAGCAGTTCTTC,CASSETGGGLRYNEQFF
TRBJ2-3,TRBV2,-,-,TGTGCCAGCAGAGTACAGGGTGGTACAGATACGCAGTATTTT,CASRVQGGTDTQYF
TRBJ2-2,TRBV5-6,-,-,TGTGCCAGCAGCTTGGGCCAGTACACCGGGGAGCTGTTTTTT,CASSLGQYTGELFF
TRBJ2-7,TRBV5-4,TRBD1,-,TGTGCCAGGAGGGGGCGAGTTTACGAGCAGTACTTC,CARRGRVYEQYF
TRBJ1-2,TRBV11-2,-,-,TGTGCCAGCAGCTCCTTGCTTAGGAAGGACTATGGCTACACCTTC,CASSSLLRKDYGYTF
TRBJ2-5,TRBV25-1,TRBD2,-,TGTGCCAGCAGTGAAAAGGCTAGCGGGAGGGCCGGGTGGGAGACCCAGTACTTC,CASSEKASGRAGWETQYF
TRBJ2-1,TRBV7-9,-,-,TGTGCCAGCAGGTCCCCCCAGGACAATGAGCAGTTCTTC,CASRSPQDNEQFF
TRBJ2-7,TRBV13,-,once,TGTGCCAGCAGCTTAGGCGGCAGCTTCTACGAGCAGTACTTC,CASSLGGSFYEQYF
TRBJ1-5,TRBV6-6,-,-,TGTGCCAGCAGTATACAGGGCGGCAATCAGCCCCAGCATTTT,CASSIQGGNQPQHF
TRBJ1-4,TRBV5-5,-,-,TGTGCCAGCAGAAGGGACGCAACTAATGAAAAACTGTTTTTT,CASRRDATNEKLFF
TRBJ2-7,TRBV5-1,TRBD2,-,TGCGCCAGCAGCTTGTTTCCGGGCGCGGGGGACGAGCAGTACTTC,CASSLFPGAGDEQYF
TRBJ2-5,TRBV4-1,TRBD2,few,TGCGCCAGCAGCCAGACGGTAGTCAGGGACTACGGGAGAGAGACCCAGTACTTC,CASSQTVVRDYGRETQYF
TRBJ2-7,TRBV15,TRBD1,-,TGTGCCACCAGTCCGGACAGGGGACGCGAGCAGTACTTC,CATSPDRGREQYF
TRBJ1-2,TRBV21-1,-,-,TGTGCCAGCAGCACTCTGAAGGCTTGCACCTTC,CASSTLKACTF
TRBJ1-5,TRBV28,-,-,TGTGCCAGCAGACATCCAGGGGATAATCAGCCCCAGCATTTT,CASRHPGDNQPQHF
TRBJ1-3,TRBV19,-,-,TGTGCCAGTAGTCGAGCAGGAGACTCTGGAAACACCATATATTTT,CASSRAGDSGNTIYF
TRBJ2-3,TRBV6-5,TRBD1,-,TGTGCCAGCAGGATGACAGGGGGCGCAGATACGCAGTATTTT,CASRMTGGADTQYF
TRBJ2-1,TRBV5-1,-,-,TGCGCCAGCAGCTTGGCCCTGGGAACCTACAATGAGCAGTTCTTC,CASSLALGTYNEQFF
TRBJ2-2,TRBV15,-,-,TGTGCCACCAGCAGAGAACCATCCGGGGAGCTGTTTTTT,CATSREPSGELFF
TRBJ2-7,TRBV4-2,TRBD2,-,TGTGCCAGCAGCGGAGGGGACGGGGGGGCGTACGAGCAGTACTTC,CASSGGDGGAYEQYF
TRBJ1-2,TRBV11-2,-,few,TGTGCCAGCAGCTTAGATCGGGGCAGTAACTATGGCTACACCTTC,CASSLDRGSNYGYTF
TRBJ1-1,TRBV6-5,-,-,TGTGCCAGCAGTTACTCCACTACTGGCACTGAAGCTTTCTTT,CASSYSTTGTEAFF
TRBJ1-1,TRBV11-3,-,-,TGTGCCAGCAGCTTAAGGGACTACACTGAAGCTTTCTTT,CASSLRDYTEAFF
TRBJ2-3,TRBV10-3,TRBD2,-,TGTGCCATCAGTGCCCCCGGACTAGCGGGCACAGATACGCAGTATTTT,CAISAPGLAGTDTQYF
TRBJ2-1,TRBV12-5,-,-,TGTGCTAGTGGTTTGGTAGAGGGAGGCAATGAGCAGTTCTTC,CASGLVEGGNEQFF
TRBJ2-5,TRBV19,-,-,TGTGCCAGTTCCACGGGGAGAGGAGAGACCCAGTACTTC,CASSTGRGETQYF
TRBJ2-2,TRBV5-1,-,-,TGCGCCAGCAGCTTGCTTTCGGGGACCGGGGAGCTGTTTTTT,CASSLLSGTGELFF
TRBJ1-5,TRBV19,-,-,TGTGCCAGTAAGGGGAACTATTGGGAAAATCAGCCCCAGCATTTT,CASKGNYWENQPQHF
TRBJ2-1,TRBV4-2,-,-,TGTGCCAGCAGCCAAGATCCAGGCAGGGGGGATGAGCAGTTCTTC,CASSQDPGRGDEQFF
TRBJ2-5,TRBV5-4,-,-,TGTGCCAGCAGCTTTTTTCGGGGACAAGAGACCCAGTACTTC,CASSFFRGQETQYF
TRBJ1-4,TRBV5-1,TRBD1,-,TGCGCCAGCAGGCGACAGGGCGCGAGCGATGAAAAACTGTTTTTT,CASRRQGASDEKLFF
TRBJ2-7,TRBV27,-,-,TGTGCCAGCAGTTTATCGGGTTTGGGCCTACCTTGGGACGAGCAGTACTTC,CASSLSGLGLPWDEQYF
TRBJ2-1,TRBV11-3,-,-,TGTGCCAGCAGCTCCGGGGCACCACCCTCCTACAATGAGCAGTTCTTC,CASSSGAPPSYNEQFF
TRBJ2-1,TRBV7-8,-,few,TGTGCCAGCAGCTTAGTTAGGACAGATAATGAGCAGTTCTTC,CASSLVRTDNEQFF
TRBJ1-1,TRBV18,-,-,TGTGCCAGCTCACCTACGATGGGGGGAGGGACTGAAGCTTTCTTT,CASSPTMGGGTEAFF
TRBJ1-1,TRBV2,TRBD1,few,TGTGCCAGCAGAGTGGACAGGGACACTGAAGCTTTCTTT,CASRVDRDTEAFF
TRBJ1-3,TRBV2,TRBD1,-,TGTGCCAGCAAAACAGGGGGCTCTGGAAACACCATATATTTT,CASKTGGSGNTIYF
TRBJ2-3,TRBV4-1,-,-,TGCGCCAGCAGCCAGGGGGTAGGGGTTATCGCAGATACGCAGTATTTT,CASSQGVGVIADTQYF
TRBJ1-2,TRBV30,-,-,TGTGCCTGGACCGGGACACCCTTTAACTATGGCTACACCTTC,CAWTGTPFNYGYTF
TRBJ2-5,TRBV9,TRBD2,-,TGTGCCAGCAGCGTAGCAGCGGGAGTGGAGACCCAGTACTTC,CASSVAAGVETQYF
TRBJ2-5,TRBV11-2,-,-,TGTGCCAGCAGCTTAGCTGGCAGGCGGGAGACCCAGTACTTC,CASSLAGRRETQYF
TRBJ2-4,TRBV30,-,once,TGTGCCTCTAGGAACCACGGGGCCAAAAACATTCAGTACTTC,CASRNHGAKNIQYF
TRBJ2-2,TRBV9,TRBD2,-,TGTGCCAGCAGCGTAGACCCGGGGGGCACCGGGGAGCTGTTTTTT,CASSVDPGGTGELFF
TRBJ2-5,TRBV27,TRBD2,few,TGTGCCAGCCGAAGCGGGGCTTCCAAAGAGACCCAGTACTTC,CASRSGASKETQYF
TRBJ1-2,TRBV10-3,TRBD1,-,TGTGCCATCAGTCCGGGACAGGGGGCCTATGGCTACACCTTC,CAISPGQGAYGYTF